One and the same sample provided the 15 T cell receptor beta chains below, sequenced in a study of lymphopenia after photon versus proton radiotherapy. Produced via immunoSEQ multiplex PCR; TCRdb's table is partial and in-frame only. The top ten hold over 1.1% of the sample, which has more than 80,000 clones, about 83% seen once. Source: peripheral blood, taken from a patient treated with proton-based radiotherapy. These receptors all stem from a man aged 55 to 70 with pancreatic cancer.

This rearrangement joins TRBV7-3 to TRBJ2-5, with D perhaps matching TRBD1 (6 bases). Germline V gives CDR1 SGHTA, CDR2 FQGTGA. Trimming removed 2 bases from V and 4 bases from J, with 8 bases in between. CDR3 length equals 13 residues. The CDR3 DNA follows: TGTGCCAGCAGCTTAGGGACAACAGAGACCCAGTACTTC. Amino acids: CASSLGTTETQYF.

This clone was recorded a few times. The genes are TRBV28 and TRBJ1-2; D ambiguous. This CDR3 is built from 13 residues. Germline lookup yields CDR1 MDHEN and CDR2 SYDVKM. V lost 6 bases and J 4 bases, leaving 12 bases between the germline ends. CDR3 loop: CASSSPGRYGYTF. The CDR3 DNA follows: TGTGCCAGCAGCTCGCCCGGGCGCTATGGCTACACCTTC.

V gene TRBV5-1 combines with J gene TRBJ2-3, with a weak D call TRBD2 (5 bases). This CDR3 has 14 amino acids. The V end lost 2 bases, the J end lost 2 bases, and 9 bases lay between the germline ends. Germline CDR1 reads SGHRS; CDR2 reads YFSETQ. The CDR3 protein is CASSFHRDTDTQYF. The CDR3 DNA follows: TGCGCCAGCAGCTTCCATCGGGACACAGATACGCAGTATTTT.

V is TRBV5-6 and J is TRBJ1-2; no clear D gene. CDR1 is SGHDT and CDR2 is YYEEEE in the germline V gene. The CDR3 is 15 amino acids. With 4 bases removed from V and 0 bases from J, the gap between germline ends came to 13 bases. CDR3 loop: CASSPLNRPNYGYTF. As DNA, the CDR3 is TGTGCCAGCAGCCCTCTAAACCGACCTAACTATGGCTACACCTTC.

The V and J genes are TRBV6-5 and TRBJ1-3, with a possible D match to TRBD1 (6 bases). The ends were cut back, 6 bases at V and 10 bases at J, with 19 bases in the middle. CDR3 length equals 14 residues. Per the germline V gene, CDR1 is MNHEY and CDR2 is SVGAGI. CDR3 in DNA: TGTGCCAGCAGATGGGACACCCCTGGAAGTACCATATATTTT. It yields the protein CASRWDTPGSTIYF.

V and J are TRBV5-6 and TRBJ2-1; tentatively, D is TRBD2 (5 bases). Trimming left V 3 bases short and J 6 bases short, with 7 bases between. The germline V gene encodes CDR1 SGHDT and CDR2 YYEEEE. The CDR3 extends over 12 amino acids. CDR3 in amino acids: CASSSLANEQFF. The CDR3 bases are TGTGCCAGCAGCTCCCTAGCCAATGAGCAGTTCTTC.

This rearrangement joins TRBV19 to TRBJ1-1, with a weak D call TRBD1 (6 bases). Germline lookup yields CDR1 LNHDA and CDR2 SQIVND (reference sequence). The germline V and J ends were trimmed by 1 base and 12 bases, with 15 bases remaining between them. CDR3 length equals 13 residues. DNA for the CDR3: TGTGCCAGTAGTATAGGACAGGCCGCGATGACTTTCTTT. Translating it yields CASSIGQAAMTFF.

The chain has TRBV19 and TRBJ2-2; 9 positions match TRBD2. Trimming took 4 bases from V and 1 from J; bases not matched to a gene: 13. The germline gives CDR1 LNHDA, CDR2 SQIVND (reference sequence). The CDR3 sequence is 19 residues long. In DNA form, the CDR3 reads TGTGCCAGTAGTAACTTCCTAGCGGGAAGTACGAGGAACACCGGGGAGCTGTTTTTT. It codes for CASSNFLAGSTRNTGELFF. Combining the CDR3 with reference TRBV19 and TRBJ2-2 gives the whole variable domain DGGITQSPKYLFRKEGQNVTLSCEQNLNHDAMYWYRQDPGQGLRLIYYSQIVNDFQKGDIAEGYSVSREKKESFPLTVTSAQKNPTAFYLCASSNFLAGSTRNTGELFFGEGSRLTVL.

This clone occurred once. The gene calls are TRBV7-2 and TRBJ2-1; D is undetermined. V was clipped by 5 bases and J by 6 bases, with 8 bases between them. The CDR3 has 12 residues. Germline V CDR1 and CDR2: SGHTA, FQGNSA. The CDR3 loop reads CASSLSTNEQFF. In DNA form, the CDR3 reads TGTGCCAGCAGCCTTTCTACCAATGAGCAGTTCTTC.

The J gene is TRBJ2-5, the V gene TRBV29-1, with D uncertain. CDR3 length equals 13 residues. V was trimmed by 0 bases and J by 3 bases, leaving 8 bases between them. Germline loops: CDR1 SQVTM, CDR2 ANQGSEA. The CDR3 nucleotides read TGCAGCGTTGAAGATCCGCTAAAAGAGACCCAGTACTTC. It yields the protein CSVEDPLKETQYF.

The chain couples TRBV28 to TRBJ1-2; tentatively, D is TRBD1 (5 bases). Germline V lookup: CDR1 MDHEN, CDR2 SYDVKM. The CDR3 covers 11 residues. V gave up 6 bases and J gave up 6 bases, with 8 bases separating them. This CDR3 reads CASRGADGYTF. CDR3 nucleotide sequence: TGTGCCAGCAGAGGGGCGGATGGCTACACCTTC.

The rearrangement links TRBV7-6 to TRBJ1-5; 7 bases are shared with TRBD1. Germline V gene sequence: CDR1 SGHVS, CDR2 FNYEAQ. This CDR3 contains 17 residues. The J segment lost 2 bases and the V segment lost 5 bases, leaving 12 bases of the junction unmatched. CDR3 sequence reads: CASSPAGRGQGNQPQHF. The CDR3 DNA reads as TGTGCCAGCAGCCCCGCAGGGAGGGGGCAAGGCAATCAGCCCCAGCATTTT.

The rearrangement links TRBV9 to TRBJ2-6, with D perhaps TRBD1 (6 bases). The CDR3 extends over 17 amino acids. Germline CDR1 is SGDLS and CDR2 is YYNGEE. Trimming removed 0 bases at V and 4 bases at J, with 14 bases between. The CDR3 region is CASSVGPGATGANVLTF. The CDR3 coding sequence is TGTGCCAGCAGCGTAGGACCAGGGGCAACGGGGGCCAACGTCCTGACTTTC.

This clone was seen repeatedly, ten times or more. The chain employs TRBV4-1 and TRBJ1-5, with D hard to call. The germline CDR1 and CDR2 sequences are MGHRA and YSYEKL. The CDR3 is made up of 15 amino acids. The V and J ends lost 1 base and 0 bases respectively, with 7 bases between them. CDR3 nucleotide sequence: TGCGCCAGCAGCCAAGTGCCCTATAGCAATCAGCCCCAGCATTTT. Its translation: CASSQVPYSNQPQHF.

The chain is built from TRBV19 and TRBJ2-7, with 13 bases matching TRBD2. Germline V CDR1 and CDR2: LNHDA, SQIVND (reference sequence). The CDR3 consists of 17 residues. V was clipped by 6 bases and J by 2 bases; unmatched bases: 10. CDR3 protein: CASSSSGLAGRTYEQYF. The CDR3 nucleotides read TGTGCCAGTAGCAGTTCGGGACTAGCGGGACGAACCTACGAGCAGTACTTC.